Below are 5 T cell receptor beta chains sequenced from a single sample in a study of T cells after yellow fever vaccination. MiXCR, run by TCRdb on the 5' RACE reads, gives a single entry per CDR3 protein. This sample carries under 550,000 distinct CDR3 sequences, 20% to 25% of them seen once, and the ten largest clones take about 17%. The starting material was PBMCs, obtained approximately 22 days after the first yellow fever vaccination. Receptors originate from a man aged 18 to 30 who received the YFV17D yellow fever vaccine.

This chain connects TRBV5-1 to TRBJ1-1; 8 positions match TRBD1. The V gene end was trimmed by 5 bases and the J gene end by 0 bases; junction bases not matched to a gene: 6. This CDR3 has 15 residues. The germline V gene has CDR1 SGHRS and CDR2 YFSETQ. The CDR3, as DNA: TGCGCCAGCAGAAGGACAGGGACGATGAACACTGAAGCTTTCTTT. Protein: CASRRTGTMNTEAFF. The full variable domain, with the rest looked up from reference TRBV5-1 and TRBJ1-1, is KAGVTQTPRYLIKTRGQQVTLSCSPISGHRSVSWYQQTPGQGLQFLFEYFSETQRNKGNFPGRFSGRQFSNSRSEMNVSTLELGDSALYLCASRRTGTMNTEAFFGQGTRLTVV.

The sample holds a few counts of this clonotype. The rearrangement uses TRBV7-2 and TRBJ2-5; the D gene is possibly TRBD1 (6 bases). The CDR3 has 14 amino acids. The ends were cut back, 2 bases at V and 3 bases at J, with 10 bases in the middle. Germline CDR1 and CDR2: SGHTA and FQGNSA. In DNA form, the CDR3 reads TGTGCCAGCAGCTTATCCAGGGGAAAAGAGACCCAGTACTTC. Residues: CASSLSRGKETQYF.

The rearrangement joins TRBV12-5 to TRBJ1-1, with TRBD1 as a possible D gene (5 bases). Germline V lookup: CDR1 LGHNT, CDR2 FRNRAP. The CDR3 covers 14 residues. Trimming removed 3 bases from V and 1 base from J, with 9 bases in between. The DNA of the CDR3 is TGTGCTAGTGGTTTAGGGGACCGGAACACTGAAGCTTTCTTT. Amino acid sequence: CASGLGDRNTEAFF.

This clonotype was detected only a few times. The V and J genes are TRBV6-1 and TRBJ1-1; D gene unclear. The CDR3 totals 15 residues. Trimming removed 6 bases from V and 1 base from J, with 15 bases in between. CDR1 MNHNS and CDR2 SASEGT come from the germline V gene. CDR3 residues: CASRSTGTGNTEAFF. The CDR3 DNA reads TGTGCCAGCAGATCCACGGGAACCGGGAACACTGAAGCTTTCTTT.

A few counts support this clonotype. V usage is TRBV6-2 or TRBV6-3 and J usage is TRBJ2-1, with D tentatively TRBD1 (6 bases). V shed 1 base and J shed 6 bases, with 10 bases lying between them. This CDR3 is 14 amino acids long. Per the germline V gene, CDR1 is MNHEY and CDR2 is SVGEGT. CDR3 in DNA: TGTGCCAGCAGTTACTGGACCAGGGGCAATGAGCAGTTCTTC. It translates to CASSYWTRGNEQFF.